Described below is a single T cell receptor (beta chain) sequence and its context. Source study methods: Quantification of nucleated cells was approximated via reference gene primer amplification. The protocol was immunoSEQ multiplex PCR, while the TCRdb copy is restricted to in-frame clones and leaves out a portion. The V and J calls and clone size were taken over from that table, and D and trimming were inferred from the DNA. The table lists a few hundred thousand clones, 90% of them singletons. This specimen comes from a study of blood T cell repertoires in COVID-19. Study-wide context: COVID-19 samples, acute and convalescent, were from the United States, Italy and Spain. PBMCs, B-cell-depleted T cells, or T cells provided the cDNA or gDNA that made up the material.

CDR3 length equals 16 residues. CDR1 SNHLY and CDR2 FYNNEI come from the germline V gene. The junction had 10 bases not matched to a gene; V was cut back by 6 bases and J by 5 bases. The source material was peripheral blood. This sequence was found in a woman aged 55 to 70 with COVID-19, enrolled during active disease. V is TRBV2 and J is TRBJ1-2, with 12 bases lining up with TRBD1. CDR3 sequence: CASRSGTGGAGYGYTF. In DNA form, the CDR3 reads TGTGCCAGCAGAAGCGGGACAGGGGGCGCTGGATATGGCTACACCTTC.